This T cell receptor beta chain emerged from a study of blood T cell repertoires in COVID-19. In the authors' workflow: Amplification of reference gene primers provided the estimated nucleated cell counts. TCRdb's copy holds only in-frame clones and misses some; the assay was immunoSEQ multiplex PCR. The V and J calls and clone size were taken over from that table, and D and trimming were inferred from the DNA. The table lists a few hundred thousand clones, approximately 84% of them singletons. With 3 bases clipped from V and 2 bases from J, the junction kept 6 bases outside the gene matches. Looked up from germline, CDR1 is SQVTM and CDR2 is ANQGSEA. The length of the CDR3 is 16 residues.

The gene calls are TRBV29-1 and TRBJ2-2; 10 nucleotides match TRBD2. The sequenced sample was PBMCs or T cells enriched from blood (not recorded which). The source is a man aged 50 to 60 who had recovered from COVID-19. CDR3 sequence (DNA): TGCAGCGTTGACGGGCTAGCGGGAGTTAACACCGGGGAGCTGTTTTTT. It translates to CSVDGLAGVNTGELFF.